At least ten counts were recorded for the clone carrying this T cell receptor (beta chain). The antigen is unknown. These data belong to a study of naive and memory T cell subsets. Whole-study findings and limits: Over 90% of naive TCR sequences appeared only once, unlike memory subsets.

The beta constant-region primer was an equimolar mix of two oligonucleotides covering TRBC1 and TRBC2. An oligonucleotide with the SP2 primer and a 12-nucleotide UMI was ligated to the cDNA 3' end. MiXCR, applied by TCRdb to the UMI-ligation and nested PCR reads, yields one record per CDR3 protein. Of more than 25,000 distinct CDR3 sequences in the sample, around 10% were seen once. EMRA cells were CD45RA+CD27-, and effector memory cells CD45RA-CD27-. V was trimmed by 3 bases and J by 9 bases, leaving 24 bases between them. The CDR3 has 17 amino acids. Germline CDR1 and CDR2: MGHRA and YSYEKL. The specimen sequenced was effector memory CD4+ T cells from blood. Indicated subset: effector memory, CD45RA- CD27-. This receptor was obtained from a human donor in good health. The gene calls are TRBV4-1 and TRBJ2-4, with D perhaps TRBD1 or TRBD2 (5 bases each). This CDR3 is CASSHALGRTNSGIQYF. CDR3 DNA: TGCGCCAGCAGCCACGCCTTGGGACGGACGAACAGCGGCATTCAGTACTTC.